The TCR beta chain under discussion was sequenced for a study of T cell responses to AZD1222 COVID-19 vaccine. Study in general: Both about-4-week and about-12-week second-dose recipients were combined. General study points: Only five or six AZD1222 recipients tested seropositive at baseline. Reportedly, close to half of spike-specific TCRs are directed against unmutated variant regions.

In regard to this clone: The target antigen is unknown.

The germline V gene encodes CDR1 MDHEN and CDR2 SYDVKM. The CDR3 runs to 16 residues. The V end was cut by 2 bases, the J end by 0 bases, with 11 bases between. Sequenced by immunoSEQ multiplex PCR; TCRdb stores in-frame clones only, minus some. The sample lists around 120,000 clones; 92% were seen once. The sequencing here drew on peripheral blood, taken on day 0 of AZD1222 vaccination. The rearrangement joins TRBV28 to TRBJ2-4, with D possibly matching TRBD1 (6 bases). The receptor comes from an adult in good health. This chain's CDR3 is CASSLGGVGAKNIQYF. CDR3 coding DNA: TGTGCCAGCAGTTTAGGGGGCGTCGGAGCCAAAAACATTCAGTACTTC.